This T cell receptor beta chain comes out of a study of siplizumab effects on memory and regulatory T cells. On this clone itself: The target antigen is unknown.

Assay used: immunoSEQ multiplex PCR; TCRdb lists only in-frame clones, some missing. The data show roughly 100,000 clones, 85% to 95% seen once. Whole-study results and caveats: Mapping to unstimulated subsets was achieved for only a minor fraction of alloreactive clones. Naive T cells looked more diverse than memory cells, and they looked like major contributors to the alloresponse.

Germline CDR1 reads SGHAT; CDR2 reads FQDESV (reference sequence). The CDR3 is 15 residues long. V was clipped by 1 base and J by 0 bases, with 7 bases between them. The chain is built from TRBV11-1 and TRBJ2-1; D call uncertain. Sequencing used CD4+ T cells sorted from blood. The TCR was taken from a human donor in good health. This CDR3 reads CASSLGQSSYNEQFF. CDR3 sequence (DNA): TGTGCCAGCAGCTTAGGGCAGAGCTCCTACAATGAGCAGTTCTTC.